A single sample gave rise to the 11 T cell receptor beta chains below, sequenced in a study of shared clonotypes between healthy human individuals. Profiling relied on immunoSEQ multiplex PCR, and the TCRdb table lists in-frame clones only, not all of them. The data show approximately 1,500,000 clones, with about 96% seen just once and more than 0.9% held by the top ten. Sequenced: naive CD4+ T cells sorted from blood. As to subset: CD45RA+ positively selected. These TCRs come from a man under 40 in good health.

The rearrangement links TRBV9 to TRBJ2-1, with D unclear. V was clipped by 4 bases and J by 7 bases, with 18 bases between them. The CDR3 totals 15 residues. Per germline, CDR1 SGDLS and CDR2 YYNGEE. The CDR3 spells CASSPQESPGNEQFF. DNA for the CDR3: TGTGCCAGCAGCCCCCAGGAAAGCCCCGGGAATGAGCAGTTCTTC.

DNA for the CDR3: TGTGCCACCAGCAGACAAGAGGGGGAAGGGAGACATGAGCAGTTCTTC. It encodes CATSRQEGEGRHEQFF. The rearrangement uses TRBV15 and TRBJ2-1; TRBD1 is a possible D gene (6 bases). The V end was cut by 2 bases, the J end by 8 bases, with 19 bases between. The germline CDR1 and CDR2 sequences are LNHNV and YYDKDF (reference sequence). The CDR3 has 16 residues.

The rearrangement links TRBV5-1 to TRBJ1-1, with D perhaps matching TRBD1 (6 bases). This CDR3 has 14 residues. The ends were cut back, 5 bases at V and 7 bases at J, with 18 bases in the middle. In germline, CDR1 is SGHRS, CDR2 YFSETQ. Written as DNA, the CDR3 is TGCGCCAGCAGTTCAACAGGGTTGGCCTTTGAAGCTTTCTTT. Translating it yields CASSSTGLAFEAFF. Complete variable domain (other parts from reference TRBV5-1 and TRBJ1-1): KAGVTQTPRYLIKTRGQQVTLSCSPISGHRSVSWYQQTPGQGLQFLFEYFSETQRNKGNFPGRFSGRQFSNSRSEMNVSTLELGDSALYLCASSSTGLAFEAFFGQGTRLTVV.

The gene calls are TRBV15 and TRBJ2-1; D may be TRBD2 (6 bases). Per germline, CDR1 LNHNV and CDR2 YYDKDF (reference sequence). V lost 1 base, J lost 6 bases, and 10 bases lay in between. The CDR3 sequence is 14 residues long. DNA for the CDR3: TGTGCCACCAGCAGAGTCAGACTAGGCAATGAGCAGTTCTTC. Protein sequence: CATSRVRLGNEQFF.

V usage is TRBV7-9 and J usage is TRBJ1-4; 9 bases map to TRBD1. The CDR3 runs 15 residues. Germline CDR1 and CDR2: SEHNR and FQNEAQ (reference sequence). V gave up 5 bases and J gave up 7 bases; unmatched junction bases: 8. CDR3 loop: CASSPHRGRAEKLFF. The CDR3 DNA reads TGTGCCAGCAGCCCCCACAGGGGGCGCGCTGAAAAACTGTTTTTT.

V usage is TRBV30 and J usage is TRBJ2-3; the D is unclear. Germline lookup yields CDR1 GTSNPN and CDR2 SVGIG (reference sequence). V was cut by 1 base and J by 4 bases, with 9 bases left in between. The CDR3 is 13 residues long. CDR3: CAWSGYGPDTQYF. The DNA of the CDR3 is TGTGCCTGGAGTGGTTATGGCCCAGATACGCAGTATTTT. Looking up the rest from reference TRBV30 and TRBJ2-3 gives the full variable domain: SQTIHQWPATLVQPVGSPLSLECTVEGTSNPNLYWYRQAAGRGLQLLFYSVGIGQISSEVPQNLSASRPQDRQFILSSKKLLLSDSGFYLCAWSGYGPDTQYFGPGTRLTVL.

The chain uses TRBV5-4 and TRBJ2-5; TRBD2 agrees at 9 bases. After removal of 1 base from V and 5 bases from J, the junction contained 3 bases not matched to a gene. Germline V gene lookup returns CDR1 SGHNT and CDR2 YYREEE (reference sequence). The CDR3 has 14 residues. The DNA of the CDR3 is TGTGCCAGCAGCTTGAGGACTAGCGTCGAGACCCAGTACTTC. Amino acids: CASSLRTSVETQYF. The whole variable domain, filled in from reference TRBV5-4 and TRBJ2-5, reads ETGVTQSPTHLIKTRGQQVTLRCSSQSGHNTVSWYQQALGQGPQFIFQYYREEENGRGNFPPRFSGLQFPNYSSELNVNALELDDSALYLCASSLRTSVETQYFGPGTRLLVL.

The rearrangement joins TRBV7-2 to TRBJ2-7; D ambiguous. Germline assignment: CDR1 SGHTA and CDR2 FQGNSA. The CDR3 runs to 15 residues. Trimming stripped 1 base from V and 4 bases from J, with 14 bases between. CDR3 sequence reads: CASSLGEPHRYEQYF. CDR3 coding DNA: TGTGCCAGCAGCTTAGGAGAACCACACCGATACGAGCAGTACTTC.

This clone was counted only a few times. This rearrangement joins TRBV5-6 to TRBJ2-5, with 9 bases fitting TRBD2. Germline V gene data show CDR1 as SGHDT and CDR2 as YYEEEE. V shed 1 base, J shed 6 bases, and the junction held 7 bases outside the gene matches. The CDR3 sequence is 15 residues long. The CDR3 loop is CASSLYSGTSQTQYF. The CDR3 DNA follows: TGTGCCAGCAGCTTGTACTCCGGGACTAGCCAGACCCAGTACTTC.

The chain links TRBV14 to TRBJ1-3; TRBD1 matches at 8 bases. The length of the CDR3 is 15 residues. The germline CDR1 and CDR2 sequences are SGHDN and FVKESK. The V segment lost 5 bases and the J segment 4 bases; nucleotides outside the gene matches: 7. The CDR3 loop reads CASSDRTGKGNTIYF. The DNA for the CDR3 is TGTGCCAGCAGCGACCGGACAGGGAAGGGAAACACCATATATTTT.

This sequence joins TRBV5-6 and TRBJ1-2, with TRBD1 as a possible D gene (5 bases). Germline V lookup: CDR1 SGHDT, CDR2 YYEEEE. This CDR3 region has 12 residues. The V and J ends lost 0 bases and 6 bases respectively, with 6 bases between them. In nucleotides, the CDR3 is TGTGCCAGCAGCTTGGGCAGGGATGGCTACACCTTC. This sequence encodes CASSLGRDGYTF.